This is a list of T cell receptor beta chains from one sample in a study of cytomegalovirus exposure and HLA in healthy donors. Clones were read by immunoSEQ multiplex PCR, and TCRdb kept only the in-frame ones, dropping some. The data hold around 300,000 clones, with approximately 83% observed a single time. The sample taken for sequencing was PBMCs. These receptors originate from a woman under 30 in good health and CMV-seronegative. Both conserved end residues are trimmed from each CDR3.

j_gene: TRBJ1-3
v_gene: TRBV7-3
len: 14
CDR3aa: ASSPAGTASGNTIY

j_gene: TRBJ2-7
v_gene: TRBV6-1
len: 13
CDR3aa: ASSDTGTGAYEQY

j_gene: TRBJ2-7
v_gene: TRBV6-5
len: 12
CDR3aa: ASSSGTGRGEQY

j_gene: TRBJ1-2
v_gene: TRBV29-1
len: 13
CDR3aa: SVDTQDIPNYGYT

j_gene: TRBJ2-7
v_gene: TRBV7-2
len: 14
CDR3aa: ASSLGGGHSSYEQY

j_gene: TRBJ2-3
v_gene: TRBV29-1
len: 12
CDR3aa: SQTRVGSTDTQY

j_gene: TRBJ2-3
v_gene: TRBV27
len: 13
CDR3aa: ASRADRGFTDTQY

j_gene: TRBJ1-2
v_gene: TRBV30
len: 11
CDR3aa: AWSVLREGGYT

j_gene: TRBJ2-7
v_gene: TRBV4-1
len: 13
CDR3aa: ASSFGLAGSYEQY

j_gene: TRBJ2-5
v_gene: TRBV11-2
len: 14
CDR3aa: ASSRGTGDNQETQY

j_gene: TRBJ1-3
v_gene: TRBV2
len: 12
CDR3aa: ASKGDLSGNTIY

j_gene: TRBJ2-2
v_gene: TRBV2
len: 11
CDR3aa: ASSGQGTGELF

j_gene: TRBJ2-7
v_gene: TRBV5-6
len: 12
CDR3aa: ASTSVQDSYEQY

j_gene: TRBJ2-7
v_gene: TRBV7-2
len: 15
CDR3aa: ASSLARTSGGLAEQY

j_gene: TRBJ2-7
v_gene: TRBV27
len: 12
CDR3aa: ASSLNRGGNEQY

j_gene: TRBJ2-1
v_gene: TRBV11-3
len: 13
CDR3aa: ASRAGQGTYNEQF

j_gene: TRBJ1-1
v_gene: TRBV7-9
len: 12
CDR3aa: ASRTGTGDTEAF

j_gene: TRBJ1-4
v_gene: TRBV13
len: 13
CDR3aa: ASSRAGGNVEKLF

j_gene: TRBJ1-2
v_gene: TRBV5-8
len: 12
CDR3aa: ASIRTGWTYGYT

j_gene: TRBJ2-7
v_gene: TRBV7-2
len: 10
CDR3aa: ASSWTHYEQY

j_gene: TRBJ2-3
v_gene: TRBV15
len: 16
CDR3aa: ATSSSAGLAGSTDTQY

j_gene: TRBJ1-5
v_gene: TRBV18
len: 10
CDR3aa: ASSPFLGPQH

j_gene: TRBJ2-7
v_gene: TRBV2
len: 11
CDR3aa: ASSEPGAHEQY

j_gene: TRBJ2-1
v_gene: TRBV6-1
len: 13
CDR3aa: ASSDRTSGHNEQF

j_gene: TRBJ2-3
v_gene: TRBV4-1
len: 15
CDR3aa: ASSPGLAGPSTDTQY

j_gene: TRBJ2-7
v_gene: TRBV15
len: 15
CDR3aa: ATSRVIFRSLSYEQY

j_gene: TRBJ2-3
v_gene: TRBV5-1
len: 13
CDR3aa: ASSLNGQPTDTQY

j_gene: TRBJ1-4
v_gene: TRBV9
len: 12
CDR3aa: ASSVGGAPEKLF

j_gene: TRBJ2-2
v_gene: TRBV30
len: 9
CDR3aa: AWKRVRELF

j_gene: TRBJ2-3
v_gene: TRBV29-1
len: 10
CDR3aa: SVERGTDTQY

j_gene: TRBJ1-1
v_gene: TRBV5-1
len: 12
CDR3aa: ASSFPGFNTEAF

j_gene: TRBJ2-4
v_gene: TRBV5-1
len: 13
CDR3aa: ASSLLREGKNIQY

j_gene: TRBJ2-1
v_gene: TRBV2
len: 13
CDR3aa: ASRRDRDPYNEQF

j_gene: TRBJ2-3
v_gene: TRBV5-5
len: 13
CDR3aa: ASSAGTSGTDTQY

j_gene: TRBJ1-6
v_gene: TRBV28
len: 14
CDR3aa: ASSFAPGQHNSPLH

j_gene: TRBJ2-7
v_gene: TRBV4-3
len: 15
CDR3aa: ASSQDHRRDFSYEQY

j_gene: TRBJ1-2
v_gene: TRBV13
len: 13
CDR3aa: ASSSLDRDFYGYT

j_gene: TRBJ2-7
v_gene: TRBV2
len: 12
CDR3aa: AFKRPGEYYEQY

j_gene: TRBJ2-5
v_gene: TRBV6-5
len: 13
CDR3aa: ASSPTGVLQETQY

j_gene: TRBJ2-1
v_gene: TRBV7-2
len: 13
CDR3aa: ASSLALSSYNEQF

j_gene: TRBJ1-4
v_gene: TRBV14
len: 12
CDR3aa: ASSLRQVNEKLF

j_gene: TRBJ1-2
v_gene: TRBV4-3
len: 12
CDR3aa: ASSYVGQGDGYT

j_gene: TRBJ2-1
v_gene: TRBV6-1
len: 11
CDR3aa: ASSEMGPHEQF

j_gene: TRBJ1-2
v_gene: TRBV30
len: 9
CDR3aa: AWSKLYGYT

j_gene: TRBJ2-2
v_gene: TRBV6-6
len: 13
CDR3aa: ASSSTGVNTGELF

j_gene: TRBJ2-7
v_gene: TRBV11-1
len: 13
CDR3aa: ASSLRRDRAYEQY

j_gene: TRBJ2-7
v_gene: TRBV5-1
len: 13
CDR3aa: ASSLEPRAGAEQY

j_gene: TRBJ1-1
v_gene: TRBV15
len: 13
CDR3aa: ATSREQGQNTEAF

j_gene: TRBJ2-3
v_gene: TRBV9
len: 13
CDR3aa: ASRRAPAGDITQY

j_gene: TRBJ2-5
v_gene: TRBV23-1
len: 14
CDR3aa: ASSQTRVPRGETQY

j_gene: TRBJ2-5
v_gene: TRBV30
len: 11
CDR3aa: AWSLQEGETQY

j_gene: TRBJ2-2
v_gene: TRBV29-1
len: 13
CDR3aa: SVGTSGRYYGELF

j_gene: TRBJ1-2
v_gene: TRBV5-1
len: 11
CDR3aa: ASSLATGDGYT

j_gene: TRBJ2-1
v_gene: TRBV7-8
len: 14
CDR3aa: ASSLALSSGYNEQF

j_gene: TRBJ2-2
v_gene: TRBV5-6
len: 14
CDR3aa: ASSLIGDRVGGELF

j_gene: TRBJ1-5
v_gene: TRBV2
len: 14
CDR3aa: ASRVQEGKGNQPQH

j_gene: TRBJ2-2
v_gene: TRBV4-2
len: 15
CDR3aa: ASSHESGTTNTGELF

j_gene: TRBJ1-3
v_gene: TRBV19
len: 13
CDR3aa: ASRDTRAAGNTIY

j_gene: TRBJ1-2
v_gene: TRBV29-1
len: 10
CDR3aa: SVGTANYGYT

j_gene: TRBJ2-1
v_gene: TRBV9
len: 10
CDR3aa: ASSVGNRWQF